These 17 T cell receptor beta chains were all obtained from the same sample, sequenced in a study of blood T cell repertoires in COVID-19 (dated by TCRdb to 2019 to 2021). The protocol used for the library was the immunoSEQ multiplex PCR assay. The source is immuneACCESS, and TCRdb retained only in-frame sequences with V and J called. Part of the clones is not carried over; for the studies checked, unresolved V genes explain less than half of this, and the remainder is unexplained. This sample holds a few hundred thousand clones; 82% were observed only once. The ten largest clones add up to about 3.2% of the sample. Sequencing was performed on PBMCs or T cells enriched from blood (not recorded which). These receptors all come from a woman in her fifties or sixties who had recovered from COVID-19.

This clone appeared once. Compared with germline, one end of the junction differs, possibly owing to a read error. The chain has TRBV3-1 (or the pseudogene TRBV3-2) and TRBJ2-2; D is unclear. The CDR3 totals 14 residues. The germline gives CDR1 LGHDT, CDR2 YNNKEL (reference sequence). This CDR3 reads CASRQGANTGELFF. As DNA, the CDR3 is TGTGCCAGCAGGCAAGGAGCGAACACCGGGGAGCTGTTTTTT.

The chain is built from TRBV5-6 and TRBJ1-5, with TRBD1 as a possible D gene (6 bases). The CDR3 runs to 12 residues. V lost 1 base to trimming and J lost 11 bases, with 10 bases between them. Germline CDR1 is SGHDT and CDR2 is YYEEEE. The CDR3 nucleotides read TGTGCCAGCAGCTTGTTTGGACAGACCCAGCATTTT. This translates into CASSLFGQTQHF.

This clone showed up just once. This rearrangement joins TRBV19 to TRBJ1-4; D not certain. This CDR3 is 15 amino acids long. The V end lost 5 bases, the J end lost 1 base, and 11 bases lay between the germline ends. Germline values: CDR1 LNHDA, CDR2 SQIVND (reference sequence). The CDR3 protein is CASSQGGETNEKLFF. The CDR3, as DNA: TGTGCCAGTAGTCAAGGAGGCGAAACTAATGAAAAACTGTTTTTT.

The chain links TRBV19 to TRBJ2-3; 9 bases are a match to TRBD2. V was pared by 1 base and J by 8 bases, with 4 bases of the junction left unmatched. The CDR3 length is 14 residues. CDR1 is LNHDA and CDR2 is SQIVND in the germline V gene (reference sequence). The CDR3 protein is CASSIAAGGRTQYF. CDR3 coding DNA: TGTGCCAGTAGTATAGCAGCGGGAGGCCGTACGCAGTATTTT.

The chain recombines TRBV9 with TRBJ2-1; 8 bases agree with TRBD2. The CDR3 is 14 amino acids. Trimming took 0 bases from V and 5 from J; bases not matched to a gene: 1. The V gene's germline CDR1 is SGDLS and CDR2 YYNGEE. The DNA for the CDR3 is TGTGCCAGCAGCGTAGGGACTAGCAACAATGAGCAGTTCTTC. As protein: CASSVGTSNNEQFF.

The chain combines TRBV20-1 with TRBJ1-4, with D perhaps TRBD1 (5 bases). This CDR3 has 14 amino acids. Germline-derived CDR1 and CDR2 are DFQATT and SNEGSKA (reference sequence). V lost 3 bases, J lost 4 bases, and 12 bases lay in between. The CDR3 region is CSASSGGDNEKLFF. CDR3 in DNA: TGCAGTGCTAGTTCGGGGGGGGATAATGAAAAACTGTTTTTT.

The genes are TRBV27 and TRBJ1-3; 7 positions match TRBD1. Germline lookup yields CDR1 MNHEY and CDR2 SMNVEV (reference sequence). Trimming removed 3 bases from V and 4 bases from J; junction bases left unmatched: 9. The CDR3 is 16 residues long. The chain's CDR3 is CASSFAYPGQGNTIYF. The CDR3 nucleotides read TGTGCCAGCAGTTTCGCGTACCCGGGACAGGGAAACACCATATATTTT.

There are a few counts of this clone. The CDR3 bases are TGTGCCAGCAGCCTTCGTGGACTAGTAAGCTACGAGCAGTACTTC. This translates into CASSLRGLVSYEQYF. This chain connects TRBV11-2 to TRBJ2-7, with TRBD2 matching over 7 bases. V lost 5 bases to trimming and J lost 3 bases; unmatched junction nucleotides: 10. The CDR3 extends over 15 amino acids. Germline CDR1 SGHAT, CDR2 FQNNGV.

The chain is built from TRBV5-1 and TRBJ2-1; 11 bases line up with TRBD2. After removal of 2 bases from V and 4 bases from J, the junction contained 5 bases not matched to a gene. Germline V lookup: CDR1 SGHRS, CDR2 YFSETQ. The CDR3 covers 16 residues. CDR3 amino acids: CASSFVTSGIYNEQFF. CDR3 nucleotides: TGCGCCAGCAGCTTTGTGACTAGCGGGATATACAATGAGCAGTTCTTC.

The rearrangement joins TRBV7-9 to TRBJ1-3; possibly TRBD1 for D (6 bases). V lost 5 bases, J lost 0 bases, and 14 bases lay in between. CDR1 and CDR2 (germline): SEHNR, FQNEAQ (reference sequence). The CDR3 covers 16 residues. The chain's CDR3 is CASSAGQPTSGNTIYF. In DNA, the CDR3 is TGTGCCAGCAGCGCCGGACAGCCGACCTCTGGAAACACCATATATTTT.

In DNA, the CDR3 is TGTGCCAGCAGTCAGGAGGTTGAAGCTTTCTTT. The encoded protein is CASSQEVEAFF. The V and J genes are TRBV12-3 or TRBV12-4 and TRBJ1-1; D is unresolved. Trimming shortened V by 5 bases and J by 7 bases, and 8 bases separated the two germline ends. CDR3 length equals 11 residues.

This chain joins TRBV9 and TRBJ1-3; 7 bases are shared with TRBD1. From germline, CDR1 is SGDLS and CDR2 YYNGEE. The J segment lost 1 base and the V segment lost 4 bases, leaving 11 bases of the junction unmatched. The CDR3 is 17 amino acids. The CDR3 DNA reads as TGTGCCAGCAGCTCCGGCCAGAGGGGGCGATCTGGAAACACCATATATTTT. It is translated as CASSSGQRGRSGNTIYF.

This chain links TRBV6-1 with TRBJ2-7; D perhaps matches TRBD2 (7 bases). There are 13 residues in the CDR3. From germline, CDR1 is MNHNS and CDR2 SASEGT. The ends were cut back, 3 bases at V and 4 bases at J, with 10 bases in the middle. The CDR3 DNA is TGTGCCAGCAGTGACGGGGGGCCTTACGAGCAGTACTTC. It is translated as CASSDGGPYEQYF.

In its sample, this clone was seen a few times. The chain recombines TRBV3-1 (or the pseudogene TRBV3-2) with TRBJ1-4; the match to TRBD1 covers 9 bases. The CDR3 is 14 amino acids. Germline V gene sequence: CDR1 LGHDT, CDR2 YNNKEL (reference sequence). V lost 5 bases and J lost 8; bases outside the gene matches: 6. The CDR3 DNA follows: TGTGCCAGCAGCGGGGGACAGGGAATGGAAAAACTGTTTTTT. Amino acid sequence: CASSGGQGMEKLFF.

V usage is TRBV9 and J usage is TRBJ2-1; D remains ambiguous. Germline V gives CDR1 SGDLS, CDR2 YYNGEE. V lost 0 bases, J lost 6 bases, and 4 bases lay in between. The CDR3 covers 12 residues. The CDR3 DNA reads TGTGCCAGCAGCGTAGCTTCCAATGAGCAGTTCTTC. As protein: CASSVASNEQFF.

This rearrangement joins TRBV27 to TRBJ1-1; TRBD1 agrees at 7 bases. CDR1 is MNHEY and CDR2 is SMNVEV in the germline V gene (reference sequence). Trimming took 3 bases from V and 2 from J; bases not matched to a gene: 9. This CDR3 comprises 16 residues. This chain's CDR3 is CASSLALGQRNTEAFF. The CDR3, as DNA: TGTGCCAGCAGTTTGGCGTTGGGACAGAGAAACACTGAAGCTTTCTTT.

The chain is built from TRBV6-5 and TRBJ2-7; D is unclear. Trimming shortened V by 6 bases and J by 2 bases, and 14 bases separated the two germline ends. Germline CDR1 and CDR2: MNHEY and SVGAGI. The CDR3 loop spans 14 amino acids. This chain's CDR3 is CASRPFLRTYEQYF. In nucleotides, the CDR3 is TGTGCCAGCAGGCCCTTTTTGCGGACCTACGAGCAGTACTTC.